This T cell receptor beta chain was retrieved from a study of regulatory T cells in long-lasting Graves disease. Investigators prepared the TCR beta libraries by applying iRepertoire HTBI primers and Arm-PCR of CDR3 regions. TCRdb passed the multiplex PCR reads through MiXCR, listing each CDR3 protein once. The repertoire holds roughly 420,000 distinct CDR3 sequences, with 15% to 19% as singletons. The time point: newly diagnosed GD, antithyroid drugs for less than 3 months. RNA extracted from PBMCs served as the sequencing template. The germline CDR1 and CDR2 sequences are SGHRS and YFSETQ. The V end was cut by 3 bases, the J end by 5 bases, with 7 bases between. The CDR3 is made up of 12 amino acids. Study observations and caveats: Persistent-disease Graves' patients showed less TCR diversity than new cases. With persistent disease, TRBV28, TRBJ1-2 and TRBJ2-5 were the favored segments. A reduction in accuracy may have resulted from the small sample size.

As to this clonotype: Its antigen remains unidentified.

The V and J genes are TRBV5-1 and TRBJ2-3, with no clear D. The starting material was peripheral blood mononuclear cells (PBMCs), obtained at new diagnosis, from a patient treated with antithyroid drugs. The sequence derives from a female donor with Graves disease. DNA of the CDR3: TGCGCCAGCAGCTGGAACAGAGATACGCAGTATTTT. Translating it yields CASSWNRDTQYF.